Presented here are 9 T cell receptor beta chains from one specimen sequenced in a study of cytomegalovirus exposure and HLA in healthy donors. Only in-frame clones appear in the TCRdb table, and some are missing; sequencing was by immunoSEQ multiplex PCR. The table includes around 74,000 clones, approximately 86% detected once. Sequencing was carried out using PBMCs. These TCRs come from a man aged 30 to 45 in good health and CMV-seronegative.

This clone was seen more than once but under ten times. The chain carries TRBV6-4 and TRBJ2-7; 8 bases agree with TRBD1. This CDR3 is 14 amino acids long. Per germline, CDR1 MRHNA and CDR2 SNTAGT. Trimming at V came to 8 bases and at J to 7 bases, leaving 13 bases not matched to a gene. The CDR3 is CASSTGTGPFEQYF. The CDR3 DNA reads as TGTGCCAGCTCGACGGGGACAGGACCCTTTGAGCAGTACTTC.

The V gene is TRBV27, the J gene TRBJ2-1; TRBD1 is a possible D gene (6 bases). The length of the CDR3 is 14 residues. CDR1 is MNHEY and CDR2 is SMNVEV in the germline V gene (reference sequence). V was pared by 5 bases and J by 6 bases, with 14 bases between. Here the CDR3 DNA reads TGTGCCAGCAGTAGTTGGGACAAAACCAATGAGCAGTTCTTC. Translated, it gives CASSSWDKTNEQFF.

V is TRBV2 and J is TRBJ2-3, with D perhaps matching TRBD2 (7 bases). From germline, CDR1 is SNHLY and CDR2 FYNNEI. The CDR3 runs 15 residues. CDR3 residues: CVVTFRGAGTDTQYF. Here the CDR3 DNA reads TGTGTCGTAACCTTCCGGGGGGCGGGCACAGATACGCAGTATTTT.

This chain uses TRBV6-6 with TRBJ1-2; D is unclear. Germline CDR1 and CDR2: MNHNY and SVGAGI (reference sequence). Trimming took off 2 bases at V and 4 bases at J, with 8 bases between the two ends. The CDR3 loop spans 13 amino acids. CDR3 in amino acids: CASSYPQPYGYTF. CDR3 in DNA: TGTGCCAGCAGTTACCCACAGCCCTATGGCTACACCTTC.

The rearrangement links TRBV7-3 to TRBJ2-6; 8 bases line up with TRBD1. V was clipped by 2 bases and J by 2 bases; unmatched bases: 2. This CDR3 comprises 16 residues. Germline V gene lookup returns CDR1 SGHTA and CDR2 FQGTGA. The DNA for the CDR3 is TGTGCCAGCAGCTTACAGGGGGCAGCTGGGGCCAACGTCCTGACTTTC. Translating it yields CASSLQGAAGANVLTF. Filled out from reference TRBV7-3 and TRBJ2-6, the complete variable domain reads GAGVSQTPSNKVTEKGKYVELRCDPISGHTALYWYRQSLGQGPEFLIYFQGTGAADDSGLPNDRFFAVRPEGSVSTLKIQRTERGDSAVYLCASSLQGAAGANVLTFGAGSRLTVL.

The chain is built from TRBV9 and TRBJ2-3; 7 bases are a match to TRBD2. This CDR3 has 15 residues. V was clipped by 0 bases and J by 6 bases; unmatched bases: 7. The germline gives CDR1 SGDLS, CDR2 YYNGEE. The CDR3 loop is CASSVGGGSGDTQYF. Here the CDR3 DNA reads TGTGCCAGCAGCGTAGGAGGCGGGAGTGGCGATACGCAGTATTTT.

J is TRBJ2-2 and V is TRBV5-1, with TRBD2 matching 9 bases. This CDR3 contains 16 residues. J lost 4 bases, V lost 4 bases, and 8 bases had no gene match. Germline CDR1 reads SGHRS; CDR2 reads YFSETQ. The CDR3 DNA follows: TGCGCCAGCAGCCCGTGGGTTAGCGGGAGCACCGGGGAGCTGTTTTTT. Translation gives CASSPWVSGSTGELFF.

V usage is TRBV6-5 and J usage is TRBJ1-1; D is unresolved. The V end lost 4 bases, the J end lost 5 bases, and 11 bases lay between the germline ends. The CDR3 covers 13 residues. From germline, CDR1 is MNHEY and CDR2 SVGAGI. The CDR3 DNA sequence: TGTGCCAGCAGTTCTGGCCCCCGTACTGAAGCTTTCTTT. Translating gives CASSSGPRTEAFF.

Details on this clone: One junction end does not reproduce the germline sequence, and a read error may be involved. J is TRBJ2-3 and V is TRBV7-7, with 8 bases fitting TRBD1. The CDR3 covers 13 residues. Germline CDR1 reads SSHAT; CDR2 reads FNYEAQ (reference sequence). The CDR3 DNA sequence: TGTGCTAGCAGCTCAGGGGGCGCAGATACGCAGTATTTT. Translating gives CASSSGGADTQYF.